The next 16 T cell receptor beta chains were all read from a single sample in a study of PD-1 blockade in classical Hodgkin lymphoma. Autologous stem cell transplantation was followed by relapse in every patient, and brentuximab vedotin exposure varied. Generated by immunoSEQ multiplex PCR, the TCRdb table keeps only in-frame clones and is missing some. This sample has more than 85,000 clones; around nine tenths occur once, and the top ten carry over 2%. This material consisted of peripheral blood mononuclear cells (PBMCs), taken before the second cycle of nivolumab. The origin of the receptors is a human donor with classical Hodgkin lymphoma.

V gene TRBV7-8 combines with J gene TRBJ2-1; TRBD2 aligns across 7 bases. CDR3 length equals 18 residues. Germline-derived CDR1 and CDR2 are SGHVS and FQNEAQ. The V segment lost 1 base and the J segment 0 bases; nucleotides outside the gene matches: 9. Here the CDR3 reads CASSLVAGTRSSYNEQFF. DNA for the CDR3: TGTGCCAGCAGCTTAGTAGCGGGTACCCGGAGCTCCTACAATGAGCAGTTCTTC.

Only one count was recorded for this clone. The V and J genes are TRBV5-1 and TRBJ2-5; perhaps D is TRBD1 or TRBD2 (5 bases each). Trimming left V 4 bases short and J 7 bases short, with 20 bases between. The CDR3 consists of 15 residues. CDR1 SGHRS and CDR2 YFSETQ come from the germline V gene. The CDR3 spells CASSPPGRGSGTQYF. CDR3 sequence (DNA): TGCGCCAGCAGCCCCCCGGGACGAGGTTCGGGGACCCAGTACTTC.

This chain links TRBV28 with TRBJ1-5; D is unclear. Between the trimmed V and J ends, which lost 6 bases and 1 base, there was a span of 7 bases. Per germline, CDR1 MDHEN and CDR2 SYDVKM. The CDR3 sequence is 13 residues long. The CDR3 here is CASRGWSNQPQHF. CDR3 in DNA: TGTGCCAGCAGGGGCTGGAGCAATCAGCCCCAGCATTTT. Combining the CDR3 with reference TRBV28 and TRBJ1-5 gives the whole variable domain DVKVTQSSRYLVKRTGEKVFLECVQDMDHENMFWYRQDPGLGLRLIYFSYDVKMKEKGDIPEGYSVSREKKERFSLILESASTNQTSMYLCASRGWSNQPQHFGDGTRLSIL.

V usage is TRBV19 and J usage is TRBJ2-1; D is unresolved. There are 13 residues in the CDR3. Germline assignment: CDR1 LNHDA and CDR2 SQIVND (reference sequence). Trimming took 5 bases from V and 10 from J, leaving 15 bases between them. As DNA, the CDR3 is TGTGCCAGTAGTGAGGATGCGATGGGCGAGCAGTTCTTC. Its translation is CASSEDAMGEQFF.

The chain carries TRBV28 and TRBJ1-4, with D perhaps TRBD1 (6 bases). The CDR3 consists of 16 residues. Germline V lookup: CDR1 MDHEN, CDR2 SYDVKM. Trimming removed 3 bases at V and 5 bases at J, with 16 bases between. The CDR3 reads CASSFPIQGQNEKLFF. The CDR3 bases are TGTGCCAGCAGTTTCCCCATCCAGGGGCAGAATGAAAAACTGTTTTTT.

Written as DNA, the CDR3 is TGCGCCAGCAGCTTAACATCAATAACGGGGCAAGAGACCCAGTACTTC. Amino acid sequence: CASSLTSITGQETQYF. This chain uses TRBV5-1 with TRBJ2-5, with a tentative D call TRBD2 (5 bases). V was trimmed by 2 bases and J by 2 bases, leaving 16 bases between them. This CDR3 has 16 residues. CDR1 and CDR2 (germline): SGHRS, YFSETQ. Combining the CDR3 with reference TRBV5-1 and TRBJ2-5 gives the whole variable domain KAGVTQTPRYLIKTRGQQVTLSCSPISGHRSVSWYQQTPGQGLQFLFEYFSETQRNKGNFPGRFSGRQFSNSRSEMNVSTLELGDSALYLCASSLTSITGQETQYFGPGTRLLVL.

This clone was observed once. This chain joins TRBV27 and TRBJ1-2; unclear D gene. Germline V gene lookup returns CDR1 MNHEY and CDR2 SMNVEV (reference sequence). The CDR3 has 14 amino acids. V lost 0 bases and J lost 2, with 7 bases in between. This chain's CDR3 is CASSLSGGNYGYTF. The CDR3 nucleotides are TGTGCCAGCAGTTTATCAGGCGGGAACTATGGCTACACCTTC.

For the CDR3, the DNA is TGTGCCAGCAGGGGACCGGGACAGGGAAGTTCAGGTCAGCCCCAGCATTTT. This gives the protein CASRGPGQGSSGQPQHF. The J gene is TRBJ1-5, the V gene TRBV2; 9 bases are a match to TRBD1. From germline, CDR1 is SNHLY and CDR2 FYNNEI. CDR3 length equals 17 residues. J was trimmed by 6 bases and V by 6 bases; bases with no gene match: 15. The full variable domain, in which reference TRBV2 and TRBJ1-5 provide the parts outside the CDR3, is EPEVTQTPSHQVTQMGQEVILRCVPISNHLYFYWYRQILGQKVEFLVSFYNNEISEKSEIFDDQFSVERPDGSNFTLKIRSTKLEDSAMYFCASRGPGQGSSGQPQHFGDGTRLSIL.

This chain links TRBV28 with TRBJ1-1, with no clear D. The CDR3 has 14 residues. The V gene lost 5 bases and the J gene lost 0 bases, with 10 bases spanning the gap. Germline V CDR1 and CDR2: MDHEN, SYDVKM. DNA of the CDR3: TGTGCCAGCAGTCGCGGGCTAGTGAACACTGAAGCTTTCTTT. It encodes CASSRGLVNTEAFF.

This clone appeared once. V is TRBV12-5 and J is TRBJ2-2; D is tentatively TRBD1 or TRBD2 (5 bases each). Germline V lookup: CDR1 LGHNT, CDR2 FRNRAP. V shed 0 bases and J shed 7 bases, with 6 bases lying between them. CDR3 length equals 13 residues. The CDR3 protein is CASGLVGDGELFF. The CDR3 DNA reads as TGTGCTAGTGGTTTGGTGGGGGACGGGGAGCTGTTTTTT. Drawing the rest from reference TRBV12-5 and TRBJ2-2, the complete variable domain is DARVTQTPRHKVTEMGQEVTMRCQPILGHNTVFWYRQTMMQGLELLAYFRNRAPLDDSGMPKDRFSAEMPDATLATLKIQPSEPRDSAVYFCASGLVGDGELFFGEGSRLTVL.

The chain combines TRBV2 with TRBJ2-3; D is possibly TRBD2 (5 bases). Deletions cut 6 bases from V and 5 bases from J, with 9 bases between. In germline, CDR1 is SNHLY, CDR2 FYNNEI. The CDR3 runs to 12 residues. For the CDR3, the DNA is TGTGCCAGCAGAGGGAGCGGAGATACGCAGTATTTT. Protein: CASRGSGDTQYF.

This chain links TRBV2 with TRBJ2-1; 10 nucleotides match TRBD2. The germline V gene encodes CDR1 SNHLY and CDR2 FYNNEI. The CDR3 has 16 residues. V lost 6 bases, J lost 7 bases, and 12 bases stayed unmatched. DNA of the CDR3: TGTGCCAGCAGAAACAGTCCTAGCGGGAGCGGAAATGAGCAGTTCTTC. Its protein is CASRNSPSGSGNEQFF.

The chain couples TRBV10-1 to TRBJ1-2; weak D call: TRBD1 (6 bases). Germline V lookup: CDR1 WNHNN, CDR2 SYGVQD (reference sequence). The CDR3 is 15 residues long. V was pared by 0 bases and J by 5 bases, with 13 bases between. The CDR3 protein is CASSESISGAYGYTF. The CDR3 nucleotides read TGCGCCAGCAGTGAGTCGATTTCAGGGGCGTATGGCTACACCTTC.

The chain is built from TRBV6-6 and TRBJ1-2; 7 positions agree with TRBD1. This CDR3 is built from 12 residues. Germline-derived CDR1 and CDR2 are MNHNY and SVGAGI (reference sequence). V lost 10 bases and J lost 2; bases outside the gene matches: 4. The CDR3, as DNA: TGTGCCACCTTGGGACAGAACTATGGCTACACCTTC. It codes for CATLGQNYGYTF.

V usage is TRBV28 and J usage is TRBJ1-2; 8 nucleotides agree with TRBD1. The CDR3 totals 14 residues. The ends lost 6 bases at V and 4 bases at J; junction bases unmatched: 7. CDR1 and CDR2 from the germline V gene are MDHEN and SYDVKM. The chain's CDR3 is CASSPDRVGYGYTF. DNA for the CDR3: TGTGCCAGCAGCCCGGACAGGGTTGGCTATGGCTACACCTTC.

This rearrangement joins TRBV30 to TRBJ2-5; D possibly uses TRBD1 or TRBD2 (5 bases each). Germline CDR1 and CDR2: GTSNPN and SVGIG (reference sequence). V was shortened by 1 base and J by 5 bases, with 11 bases between the two germline ends. This CDR3 spans 13 amino acids. The CDR3 region has the DNA TGTGCCTGGAGTGGGGGGTTTAAGGAGACCCAGTACTTC. Translated, it gives CAWSGGFKETQYF.